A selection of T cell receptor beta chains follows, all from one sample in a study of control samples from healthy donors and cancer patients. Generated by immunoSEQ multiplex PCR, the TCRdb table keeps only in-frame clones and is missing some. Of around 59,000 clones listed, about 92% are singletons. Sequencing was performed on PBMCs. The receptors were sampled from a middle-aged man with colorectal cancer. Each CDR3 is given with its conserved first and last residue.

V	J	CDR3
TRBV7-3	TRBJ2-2	CASSESGGLGAGELFF
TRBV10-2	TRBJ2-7	CASSSGGGRNEQYF
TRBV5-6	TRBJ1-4	CASSLKRNNEKLFF
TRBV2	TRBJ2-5	CASSSRTGGETQYF
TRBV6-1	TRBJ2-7	CASSEGTLYEQYF
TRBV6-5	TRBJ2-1	CASSFRTPYNEQFF
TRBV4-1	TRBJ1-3	CASSQGGADSGNTIYF
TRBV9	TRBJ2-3	CASSVGTTDTQYF
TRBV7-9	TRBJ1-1	CASSSSRTGAIEAFF
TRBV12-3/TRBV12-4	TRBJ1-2	CASSFLTNYGYTF
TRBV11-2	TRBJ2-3	CASSYDRTSGGLADTQYF
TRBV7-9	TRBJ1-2	CASSLDSPTWYTF
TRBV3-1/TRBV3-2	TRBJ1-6	CASSQSRDSPLHF
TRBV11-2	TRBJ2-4	CASSFNTGQAKNIQYF
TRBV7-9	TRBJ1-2	CASSRRGTEPNYGYTF
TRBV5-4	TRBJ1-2	CASTPGQGASHGYTF
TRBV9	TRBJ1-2	CASTPEIGRGGYGYTF
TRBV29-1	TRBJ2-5	CSVLSGQQETQYF
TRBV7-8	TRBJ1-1	CASSPKNTEAFF
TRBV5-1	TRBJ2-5	CASSSSPSWAETQYF
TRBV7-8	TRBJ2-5	CASSLEGVTQYF
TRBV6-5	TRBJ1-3	CASSSLGRKGNTIYF
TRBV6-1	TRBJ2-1	CASSEASGFSGEQFF
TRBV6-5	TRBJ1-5	CASSVNQPQHF
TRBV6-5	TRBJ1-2	CASSYSGQGAGYTF
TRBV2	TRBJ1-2	CASSSQTANYGYTF
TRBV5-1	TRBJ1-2	CASSSGEVRGGYTF
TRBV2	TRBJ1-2	CASQRIGGYTF
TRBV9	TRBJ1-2	CASSVDPSRGQGYTF
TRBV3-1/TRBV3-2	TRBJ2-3	CASSQGARGNTDTQYF
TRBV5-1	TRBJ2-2	CASSPQLSTNTGELFF
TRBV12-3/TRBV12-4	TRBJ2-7	CASGTYYEQYF
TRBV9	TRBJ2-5	CASSVLAGGQGSETQYF
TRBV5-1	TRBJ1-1	CASSLAPGTNTEAFF
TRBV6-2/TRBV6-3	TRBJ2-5	CASSTDRLQETQYF
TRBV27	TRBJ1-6	CASSYRDSPLHF
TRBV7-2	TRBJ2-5	CASSLRFGGGETQYF
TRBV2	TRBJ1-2	CASSVDRTGGRGSGYTF
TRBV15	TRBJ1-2	CATSRGGTTYGYTF
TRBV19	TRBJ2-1	CASLGLAGGPEFF
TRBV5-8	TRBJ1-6	CASSLVRGGSAPLHF
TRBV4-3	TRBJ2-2	CASSLDRVNTGELFF
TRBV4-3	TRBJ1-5	CASSQDRGLYQPQHF
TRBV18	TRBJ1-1	CASSLLGQGTTEAFF
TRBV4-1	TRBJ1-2	CASSHGQNGYTF
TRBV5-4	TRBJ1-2	CASSLTQGNYGYTF
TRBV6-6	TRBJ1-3	CASSPGGTGNTIYF
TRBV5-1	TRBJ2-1	CASSLSFGQYLNEQFF
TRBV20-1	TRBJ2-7	CSARDRGEQYF
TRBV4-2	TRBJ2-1	CASSPPGRDYNEQFF
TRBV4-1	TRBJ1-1	CASSQGAWAEAFF
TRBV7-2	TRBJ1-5	CASSLNGQPQHF
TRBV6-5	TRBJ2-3	CASKPRDSGTDTQYF
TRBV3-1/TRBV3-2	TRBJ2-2	CASSQRGSSTGELFF
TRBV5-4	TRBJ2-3	CASSLDPSTDTQYF
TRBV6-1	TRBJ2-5	CASSDPRSLQETQYF
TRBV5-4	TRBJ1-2	CASSSDSVYGYTF
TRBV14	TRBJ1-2	CASSPPGQVIYGYTF
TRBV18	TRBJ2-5	CASSPWTGEEGTQYF